This T cell receptor (beta chain) comes out of a study of blood T cell repertoires in COVID-19 (dated by TCRdb to the early 2020s). As for the study more broadly: Samples covering the acute and convalescent phases of COVID-19 were provided by collaborators in the United States, Italy and Spain. The dataset comprised deeply sampled blood TCRbeta repertoires from subjects exposed to, actively infected with, or recovered from COVID-19. Sample metadata almost always included a de-identified subject ID, COVID-19 status, age in years and sex. Where available, HLA class I and class II types were obtained from metadata supplied by the sample provider rather than from assay-based typing. The repertoires were made available in a free public database intended to serve as a resource for research on the immune response to SARS-CoV-2. The prospective study material was composed of cDNA or gDNA derived from T cells, B-cell-depleted T cells, or PBMCs. The samples were drawn from two sources: the first 160 participants of the ongoing ImmuneRACE study, and 950 to 1,500 subjects contributed by 6 global collaborators.

TCRbeta CDR3 regions were amplified from genomic DNA using the immunoSEQ Assay, a bias-controlled multiplex PCR. In the authors' own workflow: The number of nucleated cells in each sample was estimated from the amplification of reference gene primers within the assay. Sequence reads were collapsed and filtered to measure the absolute abundance of every unique TCRbeta CDR3 rearrangement. Productive Simpson clonality was computed per sample as the square root of Simpson's diversity index over productive rearrangements. The immuneACCESS repertoire file appears here via TCRdb, limited to in-frame rearrangements. These files lack a portion of the clones; in checked studies, under half of the deficit traces to unresolved V genes, and the cause of the others is not known. D and trimming come from the DNA, and the V and J calls and clone size come from that table. The sample table shows 84,000 or so clones, and about 78% are seen once. The ten largest clones represent just over 35% of the sample.

One collaborating source in Seattle enrolled patients during active infection and followed them longitudinally through the course of disease. Collaborating institutions collected whole blood in K2EDTA tubes following their own protocols. For TCRbeta analysis, collaborators shipped samples in one of three forms: frozen whole blood, isolated PBMCs, or DNA extracted from either of those sample types. Overall results and qualifications from the work: How much clinical and demographic metadata was included differed by source and by participant, and the metadata was provided uncurated.

Notes on this clone: It has no known antigen specificity. Base qualities are missing; no much larger clone stands one base away.

The germline V gene (reference sequence) supplies CDR1 LNHDA and CDR2 SQIVND. Relative to germline, V is missing 5 bases and J is missing 1 base, with 8 bases of the junction outside any gene match. Measured from the cysteine to the phenylalanine, the CDR3 is 15 residues long. Only the CDR3 portion is preserved as DNA: 45 bases, with reading frame beginning at the first base. The sequenced sample consisted of peripheral blood. The sequence came from a man in his sixties with COVID-19, enrolled during active disease. The rearranged segments are TRBV19 and TRBJ2-7; TRBD2 fits 7 bases in the junction. In nucleotide form, the sequence is TGTGCCAGTAGTCCCTATAGCGGGCCGTCCTACGAGCAGTACTTC. Translated, it gives CASSPYSGPSYEQYF.